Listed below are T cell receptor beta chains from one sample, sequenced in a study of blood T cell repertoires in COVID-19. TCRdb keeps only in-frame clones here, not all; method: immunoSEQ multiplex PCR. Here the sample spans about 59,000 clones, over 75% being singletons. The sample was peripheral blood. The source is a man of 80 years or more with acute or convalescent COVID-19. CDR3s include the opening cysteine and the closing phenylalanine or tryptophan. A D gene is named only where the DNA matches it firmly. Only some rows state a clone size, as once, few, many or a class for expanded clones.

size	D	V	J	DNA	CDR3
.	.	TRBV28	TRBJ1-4	TGTGCCAGCAGTTTCCCAACCGGGGGTAATGAAAAACTGTTTTTT	CASSFPTGGNEKLFF
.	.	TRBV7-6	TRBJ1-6	TGTGCCAGCAGCTTATTGGCAGGGAATTCACCCCTCCACTTT	CASSLLAGNSPLHF
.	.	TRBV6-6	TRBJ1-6	TGTGCCAGCAGGGGGGACAATAATTCACCCCTCCACTTT	CASRGDNNSPLHF
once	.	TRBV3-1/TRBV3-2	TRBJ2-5	TGTGCCAGCAGCCAAGATGGGGCAGATTTCTTCCAAGAGACCCAGTACTTC	CASSQDGADFFQETQYF
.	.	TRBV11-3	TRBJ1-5	TGTGCCTGCCGAAGCCCCCGGCGGGCCATTAGCAATCAGCCCCAGCATTTT	CACRSPRRAISNQPQHF
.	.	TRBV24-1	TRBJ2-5	TGTGCCACCGGTCGAACAGGGTTGTATGAGACCCAGTACTTC	CATGRTGLYETQYF
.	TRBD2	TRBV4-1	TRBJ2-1	TGCGCCAGCAGCCAAGACACTAGCGAAACCTACAATGAGCAGTTCTTC	CASSQDTSETYNEQFF
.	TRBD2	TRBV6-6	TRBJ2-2	TGTGCCAGCCAGGATCTCGGGGGGGCCGGGGAGCTGTTTTTT	CASQDLGGAGELFF
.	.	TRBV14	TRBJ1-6	TGTGCCAGCAGCCAAGAGACAGCCTCTAACCATAATTCACCCCTCCACTTT	CASSQETASNHNSPLHF
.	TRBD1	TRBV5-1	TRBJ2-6	TGCGCCAGCAGCTTTGGGGGCAGGGGGAACCCTGGGGCCAACGTCCTGACTTTC	CASSFGGRGNPGANVLTF
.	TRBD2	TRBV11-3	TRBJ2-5	TGTGCCAGCAGCTCGACTAGCGGGGGTCAACAAGAGACCCAGTACTTC	CASSSTSGGQQETQYF
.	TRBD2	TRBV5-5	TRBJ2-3	TGTGCCAGCAGTCGCCGACTTCCAGCGGGGGGGTCAGATACGCAGTATTTT	CASSRRLPAGGSDTQYF
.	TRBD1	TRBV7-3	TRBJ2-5	TGTGCCAGCAGCCCGACCTCCGCGACAGGGGAGACCCAGTACTTC	CASSPTSATGETQYF
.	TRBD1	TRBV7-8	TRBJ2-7	TGTGCCAGCAGCCCAGGGACAGGGCACTCCTACGAGCAGTACTTC	CASSPGTGHSYEQYF
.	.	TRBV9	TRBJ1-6	TGTGCCAGCAGCGTCTCGGACAGATTTAATTCACCCCTCCACTTT	CASSVSDRFNSPLHF
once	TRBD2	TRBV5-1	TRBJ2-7	TGCGCCAGCAGCCCCCCTTTGGTGGGAGGGGAGCAGTACTTC	CASSPPLVGGEQYF
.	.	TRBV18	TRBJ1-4	TGTGCCAGCTCACCTCGTGAGCAGGGCACTAATGAAAAACTGTTTTTT	CASSPREQGTNEKLFF
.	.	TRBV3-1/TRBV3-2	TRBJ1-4	TGTGCCAGCAGCCAAGCTTCAGGGCAGCCTAATGAAAAACTGTTTTTT	CASSQASGQPNEKLFF
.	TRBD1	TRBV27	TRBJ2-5	TGTGCCAGCAGTCTCCGTGTGAGACAGGGGGTCCAAGAGACCCAGTACTTC	CASSLRVRQGVQETQYF
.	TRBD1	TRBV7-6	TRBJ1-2	TGTGCCAGCAGCTTCCGGGACAGCTTCCTTGAGGGCTACACCTTC	CASSFRDSFLEGYTF
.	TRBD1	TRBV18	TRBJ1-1	TGTGCCAGCTCTTCTGACAGGGGCGACACTGAAGCTTTCTTT	CASSSDRGDTEAFF
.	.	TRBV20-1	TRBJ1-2	TGCAGGATAGGGGGGGTCTATGGCTACACCTTC	CRIGGVYGYTF
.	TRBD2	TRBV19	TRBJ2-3	TGTGCCAGTAGTATTCTAGCGGGGGGCACAGATACGCAGTATTTT	CASSILAGGTDTQYF
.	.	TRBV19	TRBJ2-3	TGTGCCAGTAGTTTCGGAGATACGCAGTATTTT	CASSFGDTQYF
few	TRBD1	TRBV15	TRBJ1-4	TGTGCCACCAGCGTACAGGGGGATGAAAAACTGTTTTTT	CATSVQGDEKLFF
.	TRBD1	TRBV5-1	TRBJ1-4	TGCGCCAGCAGCCCGCGGACAGGGGGGGAAAAACTGTTTTTT	CASSPRTGGEKLFF
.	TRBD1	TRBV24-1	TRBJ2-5	TGTGCCACCAGTGAGGGACAGGGCTCTTGGGAGACCCAGTACTTC	CATSEGQGSWETQYF
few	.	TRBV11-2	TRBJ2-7	TGTGCCAGCAGCCCCCTCTCTGTGGAGCAGTACTTC	CASSPLSVEQYF
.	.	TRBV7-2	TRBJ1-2	TGTGCCAGCAGCTTAGGGGTCCAGGCCCTGTTGTGGTATGGCTACACCTTC	CASSLGVQALLWYGYTF
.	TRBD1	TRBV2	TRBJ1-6	TGTGCCAGCAGTGATAGGACAGGGGCCTCCGCCTATAATTCACCCCTCCACTTT	CASSDRTGASAYNSPLHF
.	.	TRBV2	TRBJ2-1	TGTGCCAGCAGAAGTAGACAAACCCTACACAATGAGCAGTTCTTC	CASRSRQTLHNEQFF
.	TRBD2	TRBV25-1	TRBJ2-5	TGTGCCAGCAGTGAGGGACTAGCAGGGGCAGAGACCCAGTACTTC	CASSEGLAGAETQYF
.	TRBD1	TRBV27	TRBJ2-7	TGTGCCAGCAGTTCCGACAGGGGTTCCTACGAGCAGTACTTC	CASSSDRGSYEQYF
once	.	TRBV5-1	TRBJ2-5	TGCGCCAGCAGCTTCTCCTCTCGGGACACCACCACCGGGACCCAGTACTTC	CASSFSSRDTTTGTQYF
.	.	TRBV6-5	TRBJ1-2	TGTGCCAGCAGTTCCCAGGGGAAGGTCCATGGCTACACCTTC	CASSSQGKVHGYTF
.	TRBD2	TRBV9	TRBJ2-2	TGTGCCAGCAGCTCCCTATGGGGGGGAGGCACCGGGGAGCTGTTTTTT	CASSSLWGGGTGELFF
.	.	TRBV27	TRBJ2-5	TGTGCCAGCAGTTTATCCAGGCAGACCCAAGAGACCCAGTACTTC	CASSLSRQTQETQYF
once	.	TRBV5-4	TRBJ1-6	TGTGCCAGCAGCCCACTGACTACGGAGGATTCACCCCTCCACTTT	CASSPLTTEDSPLHF
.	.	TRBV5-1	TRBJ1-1	TGCGCCAGCAGCTCATCCGGGACACAGAACACTGAAGCTTTCTTT	CASSSSGTQNTEAFF
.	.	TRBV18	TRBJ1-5	TGTGCCAGCTCACGGTTCGGGCAGGGGACAAATCAGCCCCAGCATTTT	CASSRFGQGTNQPQHF
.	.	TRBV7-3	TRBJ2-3	TGTGCCAGCAGCTCCGGACATGGGACAGATACGCAGTATTTT	CASSSGHGTDTQYF
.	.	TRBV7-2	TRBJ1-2	TGTGCCAGCAGCCTCCCCCCGGGTTATGGCTACACCTTC	CASSLPPGYGYTF
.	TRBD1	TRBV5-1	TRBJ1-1	TGCGCCAGCAGCTCGGGACAGGGGGCCGCTGAAGCTTTCTTT	CASSSGQGAAEAFF
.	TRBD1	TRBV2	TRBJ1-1	TGTGCCAGCAATAGGGACAGGCCGAACACTGAAGCTTTCTTT	CASNRDRPNTEAFF